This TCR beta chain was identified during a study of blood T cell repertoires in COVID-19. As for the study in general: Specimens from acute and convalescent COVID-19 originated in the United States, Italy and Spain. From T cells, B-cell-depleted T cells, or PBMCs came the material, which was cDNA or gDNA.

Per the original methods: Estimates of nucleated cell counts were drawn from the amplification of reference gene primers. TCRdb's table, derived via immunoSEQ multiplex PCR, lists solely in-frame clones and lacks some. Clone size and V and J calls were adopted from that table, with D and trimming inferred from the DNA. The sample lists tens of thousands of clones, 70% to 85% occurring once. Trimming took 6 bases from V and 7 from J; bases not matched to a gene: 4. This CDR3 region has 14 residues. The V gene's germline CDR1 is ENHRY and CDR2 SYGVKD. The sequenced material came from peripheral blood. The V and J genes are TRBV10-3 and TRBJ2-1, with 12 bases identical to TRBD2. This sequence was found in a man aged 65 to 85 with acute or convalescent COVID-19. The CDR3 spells CAIRELAGGNEQFF. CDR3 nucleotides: TGTGCCATCAGGGAACTAGCGGGAGGAAATGAGCAGTTCTTC.